This T cell receptor beta chain was sequenced for a study of T cell repertoires in cytomegalovirus infection. TCRdb independently ran MiXCR on the reads; one entry per CDR3 protein. The data contain more than 150,000 distinct CDR3 sequences, about 20% of them seen just once; the ten biggest clones take up approximately 3%. Looked up from germline, CDR1 is MDHEN and CDR2 is SYDVKM. This CDR3 contains 15 residues. With 8 bases clipped from V and 5 bases from J, the junction kept 7 bases outside the gene matches. This clonotype has more than one count but fewer than ten. The sequence derives from a human donor in good health (CMV status not recorded). Some clones in this sample may be carry-over from other donors' samples. The sequencing sample was made of PBMCs. The chain links TRBV28 to TRBJ2-3; 13 bases fit TRBD2. CDR3 region: CASSDTSGRGDTQYF. DNA of the CDR3: TGTGCCAGCTCGGACACTAGCGGGAGGGGAGATACGCAGTATTTT.